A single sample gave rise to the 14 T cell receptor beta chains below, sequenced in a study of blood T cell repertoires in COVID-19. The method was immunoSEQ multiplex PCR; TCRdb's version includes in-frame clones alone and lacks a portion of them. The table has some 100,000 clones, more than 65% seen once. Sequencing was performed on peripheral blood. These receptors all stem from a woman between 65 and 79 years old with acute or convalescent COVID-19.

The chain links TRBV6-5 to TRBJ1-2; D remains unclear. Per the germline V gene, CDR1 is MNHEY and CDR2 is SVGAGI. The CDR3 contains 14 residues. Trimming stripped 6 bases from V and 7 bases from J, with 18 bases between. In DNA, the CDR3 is TGTGCCAGCAGACCCGGGTTTCGGGAGGTTGGCTACACCTTC. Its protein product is CASRPGFREVGYTF.

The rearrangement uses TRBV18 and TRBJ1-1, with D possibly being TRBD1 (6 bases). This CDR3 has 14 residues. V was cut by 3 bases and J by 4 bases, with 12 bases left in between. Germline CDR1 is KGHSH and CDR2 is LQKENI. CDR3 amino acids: CASSPGTMITEAFF. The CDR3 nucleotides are TGTGCCAGCTCACCCGGGACAATGATCACTGAAGCTTTCTTT.

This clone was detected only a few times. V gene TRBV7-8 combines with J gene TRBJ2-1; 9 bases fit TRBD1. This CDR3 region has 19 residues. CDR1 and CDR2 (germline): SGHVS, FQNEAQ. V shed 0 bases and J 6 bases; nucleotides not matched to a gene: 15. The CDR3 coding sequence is TGTGCCAGCAGCTTAGCTTTTGGGACAGGGAAAACCCCTAGCAATGAGCAGTTCTTC. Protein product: CASSLAFGTGKTPSNEQFF.

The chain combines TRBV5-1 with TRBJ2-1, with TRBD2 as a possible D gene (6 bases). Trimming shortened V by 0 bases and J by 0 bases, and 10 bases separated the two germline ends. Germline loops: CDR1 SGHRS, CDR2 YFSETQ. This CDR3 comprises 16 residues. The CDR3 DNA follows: TGCGCCAGCAGCTTGGAGGGAGGAAGCTCCTACAATGAGCAGTTCTTC. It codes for CASSLEGGSSYNEQFF.

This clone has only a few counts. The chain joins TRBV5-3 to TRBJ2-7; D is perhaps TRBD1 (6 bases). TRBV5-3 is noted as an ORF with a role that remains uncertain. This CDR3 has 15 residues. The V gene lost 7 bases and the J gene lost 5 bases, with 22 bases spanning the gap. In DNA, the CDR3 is TGTGCCAGACCAGGAACCAGGGGCGTCTTGCACGAGCAGTACGTC. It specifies CARPGTRGVLHEQYV.

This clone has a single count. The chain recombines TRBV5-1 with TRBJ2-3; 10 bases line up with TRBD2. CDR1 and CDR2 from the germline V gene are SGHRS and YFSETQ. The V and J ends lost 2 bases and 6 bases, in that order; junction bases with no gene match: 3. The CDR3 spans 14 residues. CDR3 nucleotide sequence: TGCGCCAGCAGCTTCAGCGGGGGGGATGATACGCAGTATTTT. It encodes CASSFSGGDDTQYF.

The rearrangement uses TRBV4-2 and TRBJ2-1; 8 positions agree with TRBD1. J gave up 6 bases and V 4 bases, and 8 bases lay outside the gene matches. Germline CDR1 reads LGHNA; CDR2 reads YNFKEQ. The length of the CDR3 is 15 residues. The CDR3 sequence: CASSPFQGAANEQFF. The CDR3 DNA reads TGTGCCAGCAGCCCTTTCCAGGGGGCCGCCAATGAGCAGTTCTTC.

CDR3 in amino acids: CASRPTGGTEAFF. In DNA, the CDR3 is TGTGCCAGCAGACCCACAGGGGGCACTGAAGCTTTCTTT. The V and J genes are TRBV7-2 and TRBJ1-1; TRBD1 matches at 8 bases. V shed 6 bases and J 4 bases; nucleotides not matched to a gene: 4. The CDR3 loop spans 13 amino acids. Germline CDR1 reads SGHTA; CDR2 reads FQGNSA. The whole variable domain, remainder taken from reference TRBV7-2 and TRBJ1-1, is GAGVSQSPSNKVTEKGKDVELRCDPISGHTALYWYRQSLGQGLEFLIYFQGNSAPDKSGLPSDRFSAERTGGSVSTLTIQRTQQEDSAVYLCASRPTGGTEAFFGQGTRLTVV.

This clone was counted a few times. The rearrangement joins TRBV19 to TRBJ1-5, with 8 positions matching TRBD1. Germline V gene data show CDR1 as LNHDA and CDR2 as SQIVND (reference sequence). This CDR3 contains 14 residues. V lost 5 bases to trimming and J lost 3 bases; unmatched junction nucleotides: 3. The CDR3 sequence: CASSPTGDNQPQHF. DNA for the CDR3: TGTGCCAGTAGTCCGACAGGGGACAATCAGCCCCAGCATTTT.

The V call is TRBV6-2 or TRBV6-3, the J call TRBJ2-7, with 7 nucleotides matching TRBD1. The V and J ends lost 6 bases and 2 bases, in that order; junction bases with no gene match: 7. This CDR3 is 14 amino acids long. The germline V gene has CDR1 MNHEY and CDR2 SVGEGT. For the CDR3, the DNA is TGTGCCAGCAGCAGGACAGGAGATACCTACGAGCAGTACTTC. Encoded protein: CASSRTGDTYEQYF.

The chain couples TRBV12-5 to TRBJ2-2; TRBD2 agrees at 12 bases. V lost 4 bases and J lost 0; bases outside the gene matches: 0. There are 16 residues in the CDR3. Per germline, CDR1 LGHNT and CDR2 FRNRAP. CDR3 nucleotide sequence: TGTGCTAGTGGTTGGACTAGCGGGGCGAACACCGGGGAGCTGTTTTTT. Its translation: CASGWTSGANTGELFF.

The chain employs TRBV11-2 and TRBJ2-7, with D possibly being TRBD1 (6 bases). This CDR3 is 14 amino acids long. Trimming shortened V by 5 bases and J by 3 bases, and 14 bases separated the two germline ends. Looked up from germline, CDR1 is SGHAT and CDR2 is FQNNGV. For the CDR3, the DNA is TGTGCCAGCAGCCCCAGGGGAAACTACTACGAGCAGTACTTC. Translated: CASSPRGNYYEQYF.

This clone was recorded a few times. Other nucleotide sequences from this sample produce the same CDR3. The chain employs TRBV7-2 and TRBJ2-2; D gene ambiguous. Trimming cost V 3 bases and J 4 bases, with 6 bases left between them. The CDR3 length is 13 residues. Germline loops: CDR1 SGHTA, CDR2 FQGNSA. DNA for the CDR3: TGTGCCAGCAGCTTGGGCGCCACCGGGGAGCTGTTTTTT. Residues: CASSLGATGELFF.

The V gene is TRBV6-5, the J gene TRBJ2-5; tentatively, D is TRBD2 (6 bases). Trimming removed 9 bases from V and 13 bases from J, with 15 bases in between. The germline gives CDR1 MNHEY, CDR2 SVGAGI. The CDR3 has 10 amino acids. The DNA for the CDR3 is TGTGCCAGTGGAGGGGCGCACTGGTACTTC. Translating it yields CASGGAHWYF.